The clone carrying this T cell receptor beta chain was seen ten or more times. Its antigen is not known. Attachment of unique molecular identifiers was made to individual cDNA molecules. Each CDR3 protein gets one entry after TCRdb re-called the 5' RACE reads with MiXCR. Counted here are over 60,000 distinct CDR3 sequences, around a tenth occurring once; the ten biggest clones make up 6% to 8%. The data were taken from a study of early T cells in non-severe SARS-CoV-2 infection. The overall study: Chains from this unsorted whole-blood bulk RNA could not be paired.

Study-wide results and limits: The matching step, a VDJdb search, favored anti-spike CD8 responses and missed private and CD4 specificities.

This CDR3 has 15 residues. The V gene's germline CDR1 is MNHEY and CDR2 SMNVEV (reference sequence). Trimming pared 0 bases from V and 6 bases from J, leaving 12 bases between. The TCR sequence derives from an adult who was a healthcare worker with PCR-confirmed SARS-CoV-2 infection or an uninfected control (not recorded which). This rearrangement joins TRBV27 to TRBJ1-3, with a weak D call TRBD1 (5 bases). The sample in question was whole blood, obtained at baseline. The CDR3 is CASSLSGGAENTIYF. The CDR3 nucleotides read TGTGCCAGCAGTTTATCGGGAGGGGCTGAAAACACCATATATTTT.